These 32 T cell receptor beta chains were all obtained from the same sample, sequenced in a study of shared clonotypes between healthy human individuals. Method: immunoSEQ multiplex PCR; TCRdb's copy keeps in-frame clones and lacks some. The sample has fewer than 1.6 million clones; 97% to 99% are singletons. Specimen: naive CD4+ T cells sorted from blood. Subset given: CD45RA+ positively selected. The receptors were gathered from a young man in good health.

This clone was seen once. Here the CDR3 DNA reads TGTGCCAGCAGTGAAGCGAGGAGGGGGCTGGGGAACACTGAAGCTTTCTTT. This sequence encodes CASSEARRGLGNTEAFF. The rearrangement links TRBV2 to TRBJ1-1, with 7 bases identical to TRBD1. Germline trimming cut 0 bases from V and 1 base from J; bases unmatched to any gene: 8. In germline, CDR1 is SNHLY, CDR2 FYNNEI. The CDR3 runs 17 residues.

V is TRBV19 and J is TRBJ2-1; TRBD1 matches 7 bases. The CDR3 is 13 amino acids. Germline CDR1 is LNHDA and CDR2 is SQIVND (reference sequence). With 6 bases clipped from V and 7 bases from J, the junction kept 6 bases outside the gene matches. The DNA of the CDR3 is TGTGCCAGTAGCCTGGGACAGTTGAATGAGCAGTTCTTC. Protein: CASSLGQLNEQFF.

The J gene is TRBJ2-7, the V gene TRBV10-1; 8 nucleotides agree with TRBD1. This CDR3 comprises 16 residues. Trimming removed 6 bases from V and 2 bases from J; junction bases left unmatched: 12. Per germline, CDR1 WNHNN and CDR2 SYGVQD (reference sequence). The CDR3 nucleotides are TGCGCCAGCAGACAACCGCCGGGACAGGCTACCTACGAGCAGTACTTC. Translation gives CASRQPPGQATYEQYF.

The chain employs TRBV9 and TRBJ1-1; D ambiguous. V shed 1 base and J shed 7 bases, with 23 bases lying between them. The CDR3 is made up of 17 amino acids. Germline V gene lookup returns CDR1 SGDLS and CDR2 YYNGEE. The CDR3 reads CASSVSNLTTCVSEAFF. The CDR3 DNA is TGTGCCAGCAGCGTATCCAACCTTACGACCTGTGTGAGTGAAGCTTTCTTT.

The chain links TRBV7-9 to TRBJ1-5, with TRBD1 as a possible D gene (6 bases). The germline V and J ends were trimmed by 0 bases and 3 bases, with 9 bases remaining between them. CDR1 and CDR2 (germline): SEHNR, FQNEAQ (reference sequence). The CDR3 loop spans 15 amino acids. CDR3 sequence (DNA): TGTGCCAGCAGCTTAGCGGGGGCAGACAATCAGCCCCAGCATTTT. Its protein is CASSLAGADNQPQHF.

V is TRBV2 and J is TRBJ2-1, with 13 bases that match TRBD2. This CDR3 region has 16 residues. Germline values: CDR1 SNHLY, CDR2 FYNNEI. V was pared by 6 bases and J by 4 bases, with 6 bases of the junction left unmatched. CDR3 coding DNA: TGTGCCAGCAGATTACGACTAGCGGGAGGTTACAATGAGCAGTTCTTC. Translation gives CASRLRLAGGYNEQFF.

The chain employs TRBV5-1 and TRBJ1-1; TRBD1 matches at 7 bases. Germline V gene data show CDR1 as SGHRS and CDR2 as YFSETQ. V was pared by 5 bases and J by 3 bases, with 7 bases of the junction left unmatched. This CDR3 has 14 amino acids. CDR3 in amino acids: CASRRDSPDTEAFF. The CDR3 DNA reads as TGCGCCAGCAGAAGGGACAGCCCGGACACTGAAGCTTTCTTT.

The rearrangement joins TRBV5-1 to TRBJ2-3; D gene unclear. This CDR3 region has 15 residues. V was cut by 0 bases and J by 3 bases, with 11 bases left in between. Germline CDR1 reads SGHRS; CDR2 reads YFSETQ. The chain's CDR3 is CASSLVSMSTDTQYF. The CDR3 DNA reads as TGCGCCAGCAGCTTGGTCAGCATGTCAACAGATACGCAGTATTTT. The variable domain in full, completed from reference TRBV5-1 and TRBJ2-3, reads KAGVTQTPRYLIKTRGQQVTLSCSPISGHRSVSWYQQTPGQGLQFLFEYFSETQRNKGNFPGRFSGRQFSNSRSEMNVSTLELGDSALYLCASSLVSMSTDTQYFGPGTRLTVL.

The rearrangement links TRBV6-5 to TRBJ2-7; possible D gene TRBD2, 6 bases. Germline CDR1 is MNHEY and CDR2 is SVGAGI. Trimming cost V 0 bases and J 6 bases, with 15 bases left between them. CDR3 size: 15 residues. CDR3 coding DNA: TGTGCCAGCAGTTACTCTACCACGGGAGCTGTCGAGCAGTACTTC. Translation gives CASSYSTTGAVEQYF.

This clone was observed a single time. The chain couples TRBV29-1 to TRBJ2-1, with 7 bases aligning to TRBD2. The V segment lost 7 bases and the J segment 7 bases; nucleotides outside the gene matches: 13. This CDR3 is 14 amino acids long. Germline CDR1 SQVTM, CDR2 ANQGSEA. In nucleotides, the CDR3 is TGCAGCGCCCAGCTGCTGGCGGGAGTTAATGAGCAGTTCTTC. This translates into CSAQLLAGVNEQFF.

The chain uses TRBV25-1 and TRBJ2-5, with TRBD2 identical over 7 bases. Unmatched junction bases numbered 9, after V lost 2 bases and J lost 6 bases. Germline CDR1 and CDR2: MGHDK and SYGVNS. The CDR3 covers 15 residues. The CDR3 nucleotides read TGTGCCAGCAGTGAAACCGGGGGGTGGTCGAAGACCCAGTACTTC. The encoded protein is CASSETGGWSKTQYF.

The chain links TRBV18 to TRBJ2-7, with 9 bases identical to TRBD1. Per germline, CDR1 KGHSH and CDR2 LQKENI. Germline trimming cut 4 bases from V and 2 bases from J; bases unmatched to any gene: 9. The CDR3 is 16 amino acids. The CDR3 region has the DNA TGTGCCAGCTCACTAGCGACAGGGGGTAACCCCTACGAGCAGTACTTC. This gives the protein CASSLATGGNPYEQYF.

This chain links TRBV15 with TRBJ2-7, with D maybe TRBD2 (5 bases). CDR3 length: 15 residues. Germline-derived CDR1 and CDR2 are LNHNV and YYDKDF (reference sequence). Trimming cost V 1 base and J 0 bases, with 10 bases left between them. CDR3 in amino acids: CATSRGRGSSYEQYF. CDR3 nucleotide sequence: TGTGCCACCAGCAGAGGTAGAGGGAGCTCCTACGAGCAGTACTTC.

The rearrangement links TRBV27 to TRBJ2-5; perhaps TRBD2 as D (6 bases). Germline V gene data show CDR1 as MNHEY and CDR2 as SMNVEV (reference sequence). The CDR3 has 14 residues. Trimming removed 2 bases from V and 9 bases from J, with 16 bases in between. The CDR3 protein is CASSLRRDWGAQYF. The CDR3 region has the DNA TGTGCCAGCAGTTTAAGGAGGGACTGGGGGGCCCAGTACTTC.

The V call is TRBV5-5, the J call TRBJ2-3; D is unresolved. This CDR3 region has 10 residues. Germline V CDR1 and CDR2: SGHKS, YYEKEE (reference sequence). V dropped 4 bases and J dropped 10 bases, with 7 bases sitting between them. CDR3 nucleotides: TGTGCCAGCAGCGGGTTCGCGCAGTATTTT. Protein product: CASSGFAQYF.

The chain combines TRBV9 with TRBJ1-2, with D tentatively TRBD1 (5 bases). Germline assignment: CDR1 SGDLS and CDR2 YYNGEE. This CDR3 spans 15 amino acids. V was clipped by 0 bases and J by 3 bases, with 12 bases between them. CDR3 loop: CASSVETGGDYGYTF. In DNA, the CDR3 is TGTGCCAGCAGCGTAGAGACGGGGGGAGACTATGGCTACACCTTC.

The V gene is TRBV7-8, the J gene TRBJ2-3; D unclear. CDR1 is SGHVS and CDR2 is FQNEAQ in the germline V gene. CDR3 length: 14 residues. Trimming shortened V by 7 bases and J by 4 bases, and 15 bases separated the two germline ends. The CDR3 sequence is CASTLGHAADTQYF. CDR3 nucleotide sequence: TGTGCCAGCACCCTGGGTCATGCAGCAGATACGCAGTATTTT.

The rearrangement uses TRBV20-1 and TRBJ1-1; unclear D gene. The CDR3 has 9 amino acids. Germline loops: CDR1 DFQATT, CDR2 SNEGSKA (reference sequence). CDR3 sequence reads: CRGSTEAFF. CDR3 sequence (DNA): TGCAGGGGGAGCACTGAAGCTTTCTTT.

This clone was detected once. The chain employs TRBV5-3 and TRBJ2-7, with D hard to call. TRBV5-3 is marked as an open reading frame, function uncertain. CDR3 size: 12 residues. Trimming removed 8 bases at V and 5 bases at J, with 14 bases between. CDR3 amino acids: CARTRACDEQYF. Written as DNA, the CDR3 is TGTGCCAGGACAAGGGCGTGTGACGAGCAGTACTTC.

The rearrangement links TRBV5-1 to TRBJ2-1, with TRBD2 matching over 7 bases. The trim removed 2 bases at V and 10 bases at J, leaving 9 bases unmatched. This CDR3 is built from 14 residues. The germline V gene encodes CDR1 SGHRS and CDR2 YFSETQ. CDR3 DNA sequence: TGCGCCAGCAGCTTAGGGGCCCTCGGGAGGGAGCAGTTCTTC. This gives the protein CASSLGALGREQFF.

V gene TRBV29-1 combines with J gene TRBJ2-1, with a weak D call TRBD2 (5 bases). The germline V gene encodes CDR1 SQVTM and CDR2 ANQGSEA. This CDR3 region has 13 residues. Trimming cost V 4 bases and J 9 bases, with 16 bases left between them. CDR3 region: CSVASDFPGEQFF. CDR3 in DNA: TGCAGCGTTGCATCGGACTTTCCGGGTGAGCAGTTCTTC.

CDR3 DNA: TGTGCCAGCAGGATAGACAGTGGCTATCAGCCCCAGCATTTT. Its translation: CASRIDSGYQPQHF. V gene TRBV28 combines with J gene TRBJ1-5, with D possibly TRBD1 on 5 matching bases. This CDR3 is built from 14 residues. The germline V gene encodes CDR1 MDHEN and CDR2 SYDVKM. The V end lost 6 bases, the J end lost 5 bases, and 14 bases lay between the germline ends.

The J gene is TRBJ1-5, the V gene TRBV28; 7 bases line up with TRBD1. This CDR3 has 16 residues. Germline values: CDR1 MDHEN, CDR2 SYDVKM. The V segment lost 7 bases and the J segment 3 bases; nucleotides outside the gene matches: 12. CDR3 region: CASIFINRGANQPQHF. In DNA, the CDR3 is TGTGCCAGCATCTTCATAAACAGGGGAGCCAATCAGCCCCAGCATTTT.

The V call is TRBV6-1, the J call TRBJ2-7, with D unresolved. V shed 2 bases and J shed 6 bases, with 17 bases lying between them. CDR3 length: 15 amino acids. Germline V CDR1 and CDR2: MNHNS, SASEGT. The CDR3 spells CASSEWSKTRVEQYF. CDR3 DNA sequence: TGTGCCAGCAGTGAATGGAGCAAGACAAGGGTCGAGCAGTACTTC.

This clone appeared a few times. This CDR3 reads CSVEPGGADTYNEQFF. The CDR3 nucleotides are TGCAGCGTTGAACCCGGAGGGGCGGATACCTACAATGAGCAGTTCTTC. The chain carries TRBV29-1 and TRBJ2-1; tentatively, D is TRBD2 (6 bases). This CDR3 is 16 amino acids long. Trimming cost V 2 bases and J 2 bases, with 16 bases left between them. Germline lookup yields CDR1 SQVTM and CDR2 ANQGSEA.

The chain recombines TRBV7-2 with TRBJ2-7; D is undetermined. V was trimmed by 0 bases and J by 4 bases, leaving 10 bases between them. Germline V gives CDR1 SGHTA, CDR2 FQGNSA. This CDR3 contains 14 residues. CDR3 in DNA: TGTGCCAGCAGCTTAGCGGGAAGTAGGTACGAGCAGTACTTC. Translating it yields CASSLAGSRYEQYF.

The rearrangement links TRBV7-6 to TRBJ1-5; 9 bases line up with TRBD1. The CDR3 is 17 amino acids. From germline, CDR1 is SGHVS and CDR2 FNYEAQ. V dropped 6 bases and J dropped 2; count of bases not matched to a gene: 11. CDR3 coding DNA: TGTGCCAGCAGTTCCGGGACAGGGAATGGGGGCAATCAGCCCCAGCATTTT. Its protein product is CASSSGTGNGGNQPQHF.

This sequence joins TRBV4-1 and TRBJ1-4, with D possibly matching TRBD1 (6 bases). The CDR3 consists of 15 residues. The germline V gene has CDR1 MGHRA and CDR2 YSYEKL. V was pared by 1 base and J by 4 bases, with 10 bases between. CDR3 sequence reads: CASSQVYRDNEKLFF. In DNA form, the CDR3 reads TGCGCCAGCAGCCAAGTTTACAGGGATAATGAAAAACTGTTTTTT.

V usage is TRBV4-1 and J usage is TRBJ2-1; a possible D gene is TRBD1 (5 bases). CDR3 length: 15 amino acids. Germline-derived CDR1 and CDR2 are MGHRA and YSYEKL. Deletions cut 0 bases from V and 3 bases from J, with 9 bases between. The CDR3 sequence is CASSQDRQGYNEQFF. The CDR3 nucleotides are TGCGCCAGCAGCCAAGATCGGCAGGGCTACAATGAGCAGTTCTTC.

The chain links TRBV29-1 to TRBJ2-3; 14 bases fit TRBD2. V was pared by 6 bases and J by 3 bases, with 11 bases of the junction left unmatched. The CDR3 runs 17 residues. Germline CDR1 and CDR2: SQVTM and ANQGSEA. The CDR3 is CSVTTSGRGGGTDTQYF. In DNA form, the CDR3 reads TGCAGCGTCACGACTAGCGGGAGGGGCGGGGGGACAGATACGCAGTATTTT.

CDR3 DNA: TGTGCCAGCGTTCGGGACAGAACCTACGAGCAGTACTTC. It yields the protein CASVRDRTYEQYF. The V and J genes are TRBV6-6 and TRBJ2-7, with 7 bases identical to TRBD1. Looked up from germline, CDR1 is MNHNY and CDR2 is SVGAGI (reference sequence). After removal of 8 bases from V and 2 bases from J, the junction contained 6 bases not matched to a gene. The CDR3 covers 13 residues.

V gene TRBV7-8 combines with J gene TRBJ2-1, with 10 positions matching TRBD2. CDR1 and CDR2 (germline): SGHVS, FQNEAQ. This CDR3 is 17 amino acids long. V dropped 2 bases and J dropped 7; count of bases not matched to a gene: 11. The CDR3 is CASSLKIGAGGPNEQFF. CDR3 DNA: TGTGCCAGCAGCTTAAAAATCGGAGCGGGAGGGCCTAATGAGCAGTTCTTC. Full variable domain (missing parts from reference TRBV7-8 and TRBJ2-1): GAGVSQSPRYKVAKRGQDVALRCDPISGHVSLFWYQQALGQGPEFLTYFQNEAQLDKSGLPSDRFFAERPEGSVSTLKIQRTQQEDSAVYLCASSLKIGAGGPNEQFFGPGTRLTVL.